This entry concerns a single TCR beta chain. Germline-derived CDR1 and CDR2 are SGHTA and FQGNSA. The CDR3 spans 15 residues. V was shortened by 5 bases and J by 1 base, with 14 bases between the two germline ends. The data were taken from a study of shared T cell receptors in the human thymus. Here immunoSEQ multiplex PCR was the method, and the copy in TCRdb shows in-frame clones only, minus some. The table includes hundreds of thousands of clones, 70% to 90% detected once. These same records also appear under a second study, on human thymus T cells. As that report states: Donation was from healthy Finnish infants who were having corrective surgery that addressed congenital heart defects. Thymic resections from corrective heart surgery supplied the tissue. Related research examined unrelated individuals and reported that their thymic repertoires overlapped highly.

The TCR sequence derives from a boy under two years old with a congenital heart defect. The J gene is TRBJ1-1, the V gene TRBV7-2; perhaps TRBD1 as D (6 bases). The specimen sequenced was thymocytes. Here the CDR3 DNA reads TGTGCCAGCAGCCCCCCGGGACACAAGAACACTGAAGCTTTCTTT. Its translation: CASSPPGHKNTEAFF.